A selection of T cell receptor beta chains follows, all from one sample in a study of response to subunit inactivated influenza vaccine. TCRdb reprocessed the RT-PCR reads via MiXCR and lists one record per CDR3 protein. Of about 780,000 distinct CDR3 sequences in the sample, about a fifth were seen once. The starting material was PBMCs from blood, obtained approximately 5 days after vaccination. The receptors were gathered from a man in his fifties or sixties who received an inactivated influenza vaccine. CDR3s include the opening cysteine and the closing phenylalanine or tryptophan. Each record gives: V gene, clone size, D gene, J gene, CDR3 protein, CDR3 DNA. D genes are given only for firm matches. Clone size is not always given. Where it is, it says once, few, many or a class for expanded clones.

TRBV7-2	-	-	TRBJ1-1	CASSLTVRETEAFF	TGTGCCAGCAGCTTAACCGTAAGAGAGACTGAAGCTTTCTTT
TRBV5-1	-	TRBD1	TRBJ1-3	CASSLDRGSAGNTIYF	TGCGCCAGCAGCTTGGACAGGGGGTCCGCTGGAAACACCATATATTTT
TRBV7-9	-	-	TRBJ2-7	CASGEQGRPSYEQYF	TGTGCCAGCGGGGAACAGGGAAGGCCCTCCTACGAGCAGTACTTC
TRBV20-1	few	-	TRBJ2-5	CSADWGEETQYF	TGCAGTGCAGACTGGGGCGAAGAGACCCAGTACTTC
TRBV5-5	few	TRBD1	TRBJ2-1	CASSSTGTGPWEQFF	TGTGCCAGCAGCTCGACCGGGACAGGGCCGTGGGAGCAGTTCTTC
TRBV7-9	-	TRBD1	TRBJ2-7	CASSYTGGKSYEQYF	TGTGCCAGCAGCTATACAGGGGGCAAAAGCTACGAGCAGTACTTC
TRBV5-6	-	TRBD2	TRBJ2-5	CASSSPGLAEQETQYF	TGTGCCAGCAGCTCCCCGGGACTAGCGGAACAAGAGACCCAGTACTTC
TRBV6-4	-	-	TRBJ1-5	CASRGRGESNQPQHF	TGTGCCAGCAGAGGTCGAGGGGAGAGCAATCAGCCCCAGCATTTT
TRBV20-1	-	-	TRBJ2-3	CSAQGTSGTDTQYF	TGCAGTGCACAGGGGACTAGTGGTACAGATACGCAGTATTTT
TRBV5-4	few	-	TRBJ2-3	CASSLTQKGDTQYF	TGTGCCAGCAGCCTGACACAAAAGGGGGATACGCAGTATTTT
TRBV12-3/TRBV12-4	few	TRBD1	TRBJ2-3	CASNRDRVTDTQYF	TGTGCCAGCAACCGGGACAGAGTCACAGATACGCAGTATTTT
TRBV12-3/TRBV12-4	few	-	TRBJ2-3	CASSLGVGMTQYF	TGTGCCAGCAGTTTAGGGGTAGGGATGACGCAGTATTTT
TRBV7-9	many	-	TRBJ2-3	CASSFTGYTQYF	TGTGCCAGCAGCTTTACAGGGTATACGCAGTATTTT
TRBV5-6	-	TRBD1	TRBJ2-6	CASSWGQGPGANVLTF	TGTGCCAGCAGCTGGGGACAGGGCCCTGGGGCCAACGTCCTGACTTTC
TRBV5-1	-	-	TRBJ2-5	CDSSLAWGNPYQETQYF	TGCGACAGCAGCTTGGCCTGGGGAAATCCCTACCAAGAGACCCAGTACTTC
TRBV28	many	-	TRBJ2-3	CASSWGNTDTQYF	TGTGCCAGCAGTTGGGGGAACACAGATACGCAGTATTTT
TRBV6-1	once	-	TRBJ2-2	CASSERGSTGELFF	TGTGCCAGCAGTGAACGGGGCAGCACCGGGGAGCTGTTTTTT
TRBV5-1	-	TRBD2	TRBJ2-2	CASSWGTSGVTGELFF	TGCGCCAGCAGCTGGGGGACTAGCGGAGTCACCGGGGAGCTGTTTTTT
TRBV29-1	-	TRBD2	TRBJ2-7	CSVKIGTSGGDIHEQYF	TGCAGCGTTAAGATCGGGACTAGCGGGGGGGACATCCACGAGCAGTACTTC
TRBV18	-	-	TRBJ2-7	CASSAGFHEQYF	TGTGCCAGCTCAGCAGGGTTCCACGAGCAGTACTTC
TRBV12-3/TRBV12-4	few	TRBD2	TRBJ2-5	CASSFVAGVETQYF	TGTGCCAGCAGTTTTGTGGCGGGAGTAGAGACCCAGTACTTC
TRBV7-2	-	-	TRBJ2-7	CASSTRTGDYEQYF	TGTGCCAGCAGCACCCGGACGGGGGACTACGAGCAGTACTTC
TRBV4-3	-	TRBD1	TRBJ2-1	CASSHDRGRSYNEQFF	TGCGCCAGCAGCCACGATAGGGGGCGATCCTACAATGAGCAGTTCTTC
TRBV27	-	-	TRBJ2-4	CASSSSRQKNIQYF	TGTGCCAGCAGTTCAAGCCGACAGAAAAACATTCAGTACTTC
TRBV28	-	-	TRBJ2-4	CASSSGSAKNIQYF	TGTGCCAGCAGTAGCGGAAGTGCCAAAAACATTCAGTACTTC
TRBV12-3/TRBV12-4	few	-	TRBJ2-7	CASARGNAAYEQYF	TGTGCCAGCGCCCGGGGAAATGCTGCCTACGAGCAGTACTTC
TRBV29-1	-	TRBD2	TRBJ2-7	CSVQLAGGALQYF	TGCAGCGTTCAACTAGCGGGAGGTGCCCTGCAGTACTTC
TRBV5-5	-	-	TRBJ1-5	CASSLVTTNQPQHF	TGTGCCAGCAGCTTGGTAACAACCAATCAGCCCCAGCATTTT
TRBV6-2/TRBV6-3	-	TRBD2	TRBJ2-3	CASSGLAAQYF	TGTGCCAGCAGCGGACTAGCAGCGCAGTATTTT
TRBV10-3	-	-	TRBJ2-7	CAISEGGNLNEQYF	TGTGCCATCAGTGAGGGCGGGAATTTGAACGAGCAGTACTTC
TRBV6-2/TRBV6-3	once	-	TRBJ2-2	CASSFLETGSGELFF	TGTGCCAGCAGTTTTCTAGAAACAGGGTCCGGGGAGCTGTTTTTT
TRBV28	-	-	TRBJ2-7	CASSPAPPYEQYF	TGTGCCAGCAGCCCGGCCCCTCCCTACGAGCAGTACTTC
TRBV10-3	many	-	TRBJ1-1	CAIRPPEGRDTEAFF	TGTGCCATCAGACCACCGGAGGGGAGGGACACTGAAGCTTTCTTT
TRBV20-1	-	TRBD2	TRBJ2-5	CSARVGLAEETQYF	TGCAGTGCTAGAGTGGGACTAGCCGAAGAGACCCAGTACTTC
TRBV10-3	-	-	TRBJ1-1	CAISESSTVNTEAFF	TGTGCCATCAGTGAGTCGAGCACGGTAAACACTGAAGCTTTCTTT
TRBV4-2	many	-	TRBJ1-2	CASSQELGANYGYTF	TGTGCCAGCAGCCAAGAGTTGGGGGCCAACTATGGCTACACCTTC
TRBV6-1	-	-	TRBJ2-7	CASLSSGTGYEQYF	TGTGCCAGCTTATCCTCCGGGACGGGCTACGAGCAGTACTTC
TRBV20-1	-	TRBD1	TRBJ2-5	CSAPGTARSQYF	TGCAGTGCTCCCGGGACAGCTCGGTCCCAGTACTTC
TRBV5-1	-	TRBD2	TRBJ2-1	CASSLEPSGSSYNEQFF	TGCGCCAGCAGCTTGGAACCTAGCGGGAGCTCCTACAATGAGCAGTTCTTC
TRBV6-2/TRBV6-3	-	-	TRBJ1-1	CASSYRGVNTEAFF	TGTGCCAGCAGTTACCGGGGGGTCAACACTGAAGCTTTCTTT
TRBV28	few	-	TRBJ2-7	CASRVWDGSYEQYF	TGTGCCAGCAGGGTTTGGGACGGATCCTACGAGCAGTACTTC
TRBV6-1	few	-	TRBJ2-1	CASSREPDYNEQFF	TGTGCCAGCAGCAGGGAACCTGATTACAATGAGCAGTTCTTC
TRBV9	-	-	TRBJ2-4	CASSVGYTDLQYF	TGTGCCAGCAGCGTAGGCTATACCGACCTTCAGTACTTC
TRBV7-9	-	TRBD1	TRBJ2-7	CASSLVGRGREQYF	TGTGCCAGCAGCTTAGTTGGCAGGGGGCGAGAGCAGTACTTC
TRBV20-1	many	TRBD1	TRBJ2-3	CSARVGQGSTDTQYF	TGCAGTGCTAGAGTAGGACAGGGTAGCACAGATACGCAGTATTTT
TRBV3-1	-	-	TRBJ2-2	CASSQVEGELFF	TGTGCCAGCAGCCAAGTTGAGGGGGAGCTGTTTTTT
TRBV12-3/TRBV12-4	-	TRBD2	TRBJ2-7	CASSLTSGSLGEQYF	TGTGCCAGCAGTTTGACTAGCGGGAGTTTAGGCGAGCAGTACTTC
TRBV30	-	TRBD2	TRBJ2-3	CAWRTSGRTDTQYF	TGTGCCTGGAGGACTAGCGGGAGAACAGATACGCAGTATTTT
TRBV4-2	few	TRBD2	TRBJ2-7	CASSPLAGAAEQYF	TGTGCCAGCAGCCCCCTAGCGGGAGCCGCCGAGCAGTACTTC
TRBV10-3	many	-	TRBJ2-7	CAIAGGSEQYF	TGTGCCATCGCAGGGGGGAGCGAGCAGTACTTC
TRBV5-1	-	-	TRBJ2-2	CASSLDQGWTGELFF	TGCGCCAGCAGCTTGGATCAGGGATGGACCGGGGAGCTGTTTTTT
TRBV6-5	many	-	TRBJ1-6	CASSYKGGSFYNSPLHF	TGTGCCAGCAGTTACAAGGGGGGGTCGTTCTATAATTCACCCCTCCACTTT
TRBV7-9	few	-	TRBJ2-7	CASSRANYEQYF	TGTGCCAGCTCCCGGGCCAACTACGAGCAGTACTTC
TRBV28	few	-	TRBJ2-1	CASATPSSYNEQFF	TGTGCCAGCGCAACCCCGAGCTCCTACAATGAGCAGTTCTTC
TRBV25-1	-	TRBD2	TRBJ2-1	CASNAGASGGSSSYNEQFF	TGTGCCAGCAACGCTGGGGCTAGCGGAGGTTCGAGCTCCTACAATGAGCAGTTCTTC
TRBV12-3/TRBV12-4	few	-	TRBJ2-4	CASSLWGVGNIQYF	TGTGCCAGCAGTTTATGGGGTGTGGGAAACATTCAGTACTTC
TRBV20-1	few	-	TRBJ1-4	CSATLKGIATNEKLFF	TGCAGTGCTACTCTAAAGGGGATCGCAACTAATGAAAAACTGTTTTTT
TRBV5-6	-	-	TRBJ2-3	CASSLQRDGTDTQYF	TGTGCCAGCAGCCTCCAGAGGGACGGCACAGATACGCAGTATTTT
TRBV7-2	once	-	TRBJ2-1	CASSLPGPAQFF	TGTGCCAGCAGCTTACCGGGGCCCGCGCAGTTCTTC